This entry lists 12 T cell receptor beta chains sequenced from one sample in a study of CXCR3-negative and CXCR3-positive naive CD8 T cells. The study's findings and limits: CXCR3-positive naive cells had more hydrophobic TRB CDR3s than CXCR3-negative naive cells.

These receptors' targets are unknown. Libraries of TRB cDNA were made by 5' RACE and carried UMIs. For each CDR3 protein, TCRdb gives one entry from its re-call of the 5' RACE reads, without DNA. The listing records over 95,000 distinct CDR3 sequences. The sample was naive CXCR3+ CD8+ T cells from blood. Regarding subset: CD45RO-CCR7+CD27+CD95- naive CD8+ T cells expressing CXCR3 (TNR3+). These receptors all stem from a human donor in good health. Some clones in this sample may be carry-over from other donors' samples.

The chain recombines TRBV7-2 with TRBJ2-2; with no DNA, the TCRdb D assignment of TRBD2 cannot be verified. The CDR3 is 13 amino acids. Germline V gives CDR1 SGHTA, CDR2 FQGNSA. Here the CDR3 reads CASSSGRTGELFF. Filled out from reference TRBV7-2 and TRBJ2-2, the complete variable domain reads GAGVSQSPSNKVTEKGKDVELRCDPISGHTALYWYRQSLGQGLEFLIYFQGNSAPDKSGLPSDRFSAERTGGSVSTLTIQRTQQEDSAVYLCASSSGRTGELFFGEGSRLTVL.

The chain uses TRBV7-9 and TRBJ2-1; with no DNA, the TCRdb D assignment of TRBD1 cannot be verified. Germline CDR1 SEHNR, CDR2 FQNEAQ (reference sequence). The length of the CDR3 is 16 residues. The CDR3 spells CASSSLTRVAHNEQFF.

The V call is TRBV19, the J call TRBJ2-1; with no DNA, the TCRdb D assignment of TRBD1 cannot be verified. CDR1 and CDR2 from the germline V gene are LNHDA and SQIVND (reference sequence). The CDR3 has 13 residues. The CDR3 is CASSIAPGDEQVF.

The gene calls are TRBV5-1 and TRBJ2-5; no DNA is available, so the TRBD1 call from TCRdb remains unchecked. Germline CDR1 SGHRS, CDR2 YFSETQ. The CDR3 spans 13 residues. CDR3 protein: CASSLVGGETQYF.

The gene calls are TRBV2 and TRBJ2-7; no DNA is available, so the TRBD1 call from TCRdb remains unchecked. This CDR3 has 16 residues. Germline-derived CDR1 and CDR2 are SNHLY and FYNNEI. CDR3 loop: CASSQKPTGGIYEQYF.

V gene TRBV5-1 combines with J gene TRBJ1-2. Germline V gene data show CDR1 as SGHRS and CDR2 as YFSETQ. CDR3 length: 14 residues. CDR3 loop: CASSLGEQLYGYTF. The full variable domain, rest sourced from reference TRBV5-1 and TRBJ1-2, is KAGVTQTPRYLIKTRGQQVTLSCSPISGHRSVSWYQQTPGQGLQFLFEYFSETQRNKGNFPGRFSGRQFSNSRSEMNVSTLELGDSALYLCASSLGEQLYGYTFGSGTRLTVV.

The gene calls are TRBV13 and TRBJ2-7; without DNA, the TCRdb call of TRBD2 cannot be checked. The germline CDR1 and CDR2 sequences are PRHDT and FYEKMQ (reference sequence). This CDR3 is built from 15 residues. The CDR3 sequence: CASSLEREGLHEQYF.

The V and J genes are TRBV28 and TRBJ2-3. CDR3 size: 14 residues. Germline V CDR1 and CDR2: MDHEN, SYDVKM. The CDR3 spells CASSSMDRTDTQYF. The full variable domain, with the rest looked up from reference TRBV28 and TRBJ2-3, is DVKVTQSSRYLVKRTGEKVFLECVQDMDHENMFWYRQDPGLGLRLIYFSYDVKMKEKGDIPEGYSVSREKKERFSLILESASTNQTSMYLCASSSMDRTDTQYFGPGTRLTVL.

CDR3 sequence reads: CASGGANVLTF. The chain combines TRBV21-1 with TRBJ2-6. TRBV21-1 counts as a pseudogene. This CDR3 comprises 11 residues.

The chain links TRBV4-3 to TRBJ2-1; TCRdb indicates TRBD2, and absent DNA this call remains unverified. Germline CDR1 LGHNA, CDR2 YSLEER. The CDR3 sequence is 17 residues long. The CDR3 region is CASSQDPSGPSYNEQFF.

V usage is TRBV18 and J usage is TRBJ1-5. This CDR3 spans 14 amino acids. CDR1 KGHSH and CDR2 LQKENI come from the germline V gene. CDR3 region: CASSLRESNQPQHF. The whole variable domain, filled in from reference TRBV18 and TRBJ1-5, reads NAGVMQNPRHLVRRRGQEARLRCSPMKGHSHVYWYRQLPEEGLKFMVYLQKENIIDESGMPKERFSAEFPKEGPSILRIQQVVRGDSAAYFCASSLRESNQPQHFGDGTRLSIL.

The gene calls are TRBV28 and TRBJ2-2. CDR1 and CDR2 (germline): MDHEN, SYDVKM. The CDR3 consists of 20 residues. The CDR3 loop is CASINPSAVSVGTNTGELFF.